The 27 T cell receptor beta chains given below trace back to one sample, sequenced in a study of blood T cells in healthy people across ages. Next came a second PCR, run for about 6 to 11 cycles, which used a sample-barcoded 5' primer along with a J-beta primer mix. Each CDR3 protein gets one entry after TCRdb re-called the 5' RACE reads with MiXCR. This sample carries about 640,000 distinct CDR3 sequences, over 40% of them seen once, and the ten largest clones take approximately 29%. Sequencing input: blood. These TCRs come from a man older than 75 in good health.

The chain joins TRBV10-2 to TRBJ2-1; D may be TRBD1 (6 bases). CDR3 length equals 15 residues. Trimming removed 4 bases at V and 4 bases at J, with 14 bases between. Germline lookup yields CDR1 WSHSY and CDR2 SAAADI. CDR3 in amino acids: CASSVRQEVYNEQFF. CDR3 coding DNA: TGCGCCAGCAGTGTTCGACAGGAGGTATACAATGAGCAGTTCTTC.

The V and J genes are TRBV20-1 and TRBJ1-4; no firm D call. CDR1 is DFQATT, CDR2 SNEGSKA, per germline (reference sequence). The CDR3 has 15 amino acids. The V end was cut by 0 bases, the J end by 7 bases, with 15 bases between. This chain's CDR3 is CSARDKRRMGEKLFF. The CDR3 bases are TGCAGTGCTAGAGACAAAAGGCGGATGGGTGAAAAACTGTTTTTT.

This clonotype was seen more than once but under ten times. DNA for the CDR3: TGTGCCAGCAGCTTAGGGCCTAGCGGGGGACAAAACATTCAGTACTTC. Protein: CASSLGPSGGQNIQYF. V and J are TRBV7-2 and TRBJ2-4, with 10 nucleotides matching TRBD2. Germline loops: CDR1 SGHTA, CDR2 FQGNSA. V trimming: 1 base; J trimming: 5 bases; junction bases outside the gene matches: 5. The CDR3 is made up of 16 amino acids.

This clonotype has just a few counts. V usage is TRBV10-2 and J usage is TRBJ2-3; 10 positions match TRBD2. CDR3 size: 15 residues. V was pared by 8 bases and J by 0 bases, with 5 bases of the junction left unmatched. In germline, CDR1 is WSHSY, CDR2 SAAADI. CDR3 protein: CASQAGGASTDTQYF. The CDR3 nucleotides read TGCGCCAGCCAAGCGGGAGGGGCTAGCACAGATACGCAGTATTTT.

In its sample, this clonotype was seen a few times. The chain joins TRBV7-9 to TRBJ2-1; 9 nucleotides match TRBD1. V shed 4 bases, J shed 8 bases, and the junction held 9 bases outside the gene matches. Germline-derived CDR1 and CDR2 are SEHNR and FQNEAQ (reference sequence). There are 15 residues in the CDR3. This chain's CDR3 is CASSYRDRVIDEQFF. For the CDR3, the DNA is TGTGCCAGCAGCTACCGGGACAGGGTTATAGATGAGCAGTTCTTC.

The chain carries TRBV5-1 and TRBJ2-7; D possibly corresponds to TRBD2 (5 bases). V lost 4 bases and J 9 bases, leaving 14 bases between the germline ends. Germline V CDR1 and CDR2: SGHRS, YFSETQ. The CDR3 runs to 12 residues. In DNA, the CDR3 is TGCGCCAGCAGCCTGGACTCGAAGGGGCAGTACTTC. Amino acids: CASSLDSKGQYF.

This clonotype came up a few times. The rearrangement uses TRBV7-2 and TRBJ2-7, with D unresolved. CDR1 is SGHTA and CDR2 is FQGNSA in the germline V gene. CDR3 length: 12 residues. V was clipped by 5 bases and J by 3 bases, with 8 bases between them. The CDR3 DNA is TGTGCCAGCAGCCCCCTGGACTACGAGCAGTACTTC. Its protein is CASSPLDYEQYF.

The chain uses TRBV29-1 and TRBJ2-5, with 7 bases lining up with TRBD1. Germline V gene lookup returns CDR1 SQVTM and CDR2 ANQGSEA. The ends lost 7 bases at V and 5 bases at J; junction bases unmatched: 7. The CDR3 length is 12 residues. The CDR3 loop is CSGITGVETQYF. The CDR3, as DNA: TGCAGCGGAATCACAGGGGTCGAGACCCAGTACTTC.

This clonotype was observed a handful of times. This CDR3 reads CASSRDLGLAGEGYNEQFF. Here the CDR3 DNA reads TGTGCCAGCAGCCGCGACCTCGGACTAGCGGGAGAGGGCTACAATGAGCAGTTCTTC. The rearrangement links TRBV7-2 to TRBJ2-1, with TRBD2 matching over 13 bases. With V trimmed by 5 bases and J by 3 bases, 13 bases remained unmatched. The length of the CDR3 is 19 residues. Germline V gene data show CDR1 as SGHTA and CDR2 as FQGNSA.

In its sample, this clonotype was seen many times. V gene TRBV6-2 or TRBV6-3 combines with J gene TRBJ2-4, with D possibly matching TRBD1 (5 bases). Trimming pared 6 bases from V and 0 bases from J, leaving 15 bases between. Germline CDR1 MNHEY, CDR2 SVGEGT. The CDR3 is 16 amino acids. CDR3 in amino acids: CASRPNTGLAKNIQYF. Written as DNA, the CDR3 is TGTGCCAGCAGACCTAATACAGGTCTAGCCAAAAACATTCAGTACTTC.

In its sample, this clonotype was seen a few times. The chain joins TRBV27 to TRBJ1-2; no clear D. CDR1 is MNHEY and CDR2 is SMNVEV in the germline V gene (reference sequence). The germline V and J ends were trimmed by 1 base and 7 bases, with 10 bases remaining between them. CDR3 length: 13 amino acids. The CDR3: CASSLYRQTGYTF. The CDR3 DNA sequence: TGTGCCAGCAGTTTATATCGACAAACTGGCTACACCTTC.

The table lists this clonotype with many counts. The rearrangement uses TRBV7-2 and TRBJ2-7; D perhaps matches TRBD2 (5 bases). This CDR3 is 14 amino acids long. Germline CDR1 is SGHTA and CDR2 is FQGNSA. With 6 bases removed from V and 7 bases from J, the gap between germline ends came to 19 bases. This CDR3 is CASSQSGIEGEQYF. CDR3 bases: TGTGCCAGCAGTCAATCCGGGATTGAAGGGGAGCAGTACTTC.

J is TRBJ2-1 and V is TRBV6-2 or TRBV6-3; D is possibly TRBD2 (5 bases). The germline V and J ends were trimmed by 0 bases and 13 bases, with 7 bases remaining between them. Germline CDR1 MNHEY, CDR2 SVGEGT. This CDR3 contains 11 residues. CDR3 DNA: TGTGCCAGCAGTTACTCAGCGGACCAGTTCTTC. As protein: CASSYSADQFF.

This chain connects TRBV11-2 to TRBJ2-3, with D possibly TRBD1 on 5 matching bases. This CDR3 comprises 16 residues. V was trimmed by 0 bases and J by 6 bases, leaving 16 bases between them. In germline, CDR1 is SGHAT, CDR2 FQNNGV. In DNA form, the CDR3 reads TGTGCCAGCAGCTTAGATTTAAATTACAGGCGGGATACGCAGTATTTT. Protein product: CASSLDLNYRRDTQYF.

This clonotype appeared a single time. The chain links TRBV3-1 to TRBJ1-3; the D is unclear. Germline values: CDR1 LGHDT, CDR2 YNNKEL (reference sequence). This CDR3 is 15 amino acids long. Trimming removed 0 bases at V and 4 bases at J, with 10 bases between. The CDR3 protein is CASSQEVEVGNTIYF. CDR3 bases: TGTGCCAGCAGCCAAGAGGTGGAGGTGGGAAACACCATATATTTT.

This clonotype occurred a few times. The chain links TRBV28 to TRBJ1-2, with D uncertain. Trimming cost V 3 bases and J 4 bases, with 12 bases left between them. This CDR3 region has 14 residues. Germline V gene data show CDR1 as MDHEN and CDR2 as SYDVKM. The CDR3, as DNA: TGTGCCAGCAGTTTGGCAATCACCCCCTATGGCTACACCTTC. Residues: CASSLAITPYGYTF.

The sample holds a few counts of this clonotype. V gene TRBV27 combines with J gene TRBJ1-2, with 9 positions matching TRBD1. The germline gives CDR1 MNHEY, CDR2 SMNVEV (reference sequence). This CDR3 is 14 amino acids long. V trimming: 3 bases; J trimming: 4 bases; junction bases outside the gene matches: 3. CDR3 DNA: TGTGCCAGCAGTTTGACAGGGGGTAGCTATGGCTACACCTTC. Protein product: CASSLTGGSYGYTF.

J is TRBJ2-7 and V is TRBV20-1; 13 nucleotides line up with TRBD2. Germline values: CDR1 DFQATT, CDR2 SNEGSKA (reference sequence). V gave up 3 bases and J gave up 3 bases; unmatched junction bases: 2. The CDR3 has 14 amino acids. DNA for the CDR3: TGCAGTGCTAGGGGACTAGCGGGAATCTACGAGCAGTACTTC. Amino acid sequence: CSARGLAGIYEQYF.

A few counts support this clonotype. This chain connects TRBV12-3 or TRBV12-4 to TRBJ2-6; D ambiguous. This CDR3 is built from 15 residues. V was trimmed by 5 bases and J by 2 bases, leaving 10 bases between them. The CDR3 sequence: CASSPDGPGANVLTF. DNA of the CDR3: TGTGCCAGCAGTCCGGACGGCCCTGGGGCCAACGTCCTGACTTTC.

By proportion, this clonotype is medium-sized (0.01 to 0.1%). This chain joins TRBV27 and TRBJ2-5, with D possibly being TRBD1 or TRBD2 (5 bases each). This CDR3 is built from 15 residues. The V gene's germline CDR1 is MNHEY and CDR2 SMNVEV (reference sequence). Trimming stripped 0 bases from V and 7 bases from J, with 15 bases between. DNA for the CDR3: TGTGCCAGCAGTTTATCCCGGGACCCCAGAGGGACCCAGTACTTC. Protein sequence: CASSLSRDPRGTQYF.

The chain uses TRBV18 and TRBJ1-1, with TRBD1 matching 7 bases. CDR3 length equals 15 residues. V was clipped by 3 bases and J by 0 bases; unmatched bases: 4. Germline CDR1 and CDR2: KGHSH and LQKENI. DNA for the CDR3: TGTGCCAGCTCACCTTGGACAGGCGTGAACACTGAAGCTTTCTTT. It is translated as CASSPWTGVNTEAFF.

This clonotype was counted only a few times. The chain is built from TRBV6-2 or TRBV6-3 and TRBJ2-3; D is possibly TRBD1 or TRBD2 (5 bases each). V lost 2 bases to trimming and J lost 2 bases, with 14 bases between them. The length of the CDR3 is 16 residues. In germline, CDR1 is MNHEY, CDR2 SVGEGT. This CDR3 reads CASSYGRGTATDTQYF. CDR3 nucleotide sequence: TGTGCCAGCAGTTACGGGCGAGGGACGGCCACAGATACGCAGTATTTT.

The chain recombines TRBV6-2 or TRBV6-3 with TRBJ2-4, with D unresolved. The J call is doubtful: the DNA matches TRBJ2-7 better. Germline CDR1 and CDR2: MNHEY and SVGEGT. The CDR3 extends over 13 amino acids. In DNA form, the CDR3 reads TGTGCCAGCAGTATGACCTTTCGCTACGAGCAGTACTTC. Amino acids: CASSMTFRYEQYF.

This clonotype was seen many times. The chain recombines TRBV5-6 with TRBJ2-1; the match to TRBD1 covers 10 bases. Germline loops: CDR1 SGHDT, CDR2 YYEEEE. Trimming removed 5 bases from V and 6 bases from J; junction bases left unmatched: 8. The CDR3 totals 15 residues. In nucleotides, the CDR3 is TGTGCCAGCAGGGGGACAGGGGAGTGGAGCAATGAGCAGTTCTTC. Translated: CASRGTGEWSNEQFF. Full variable domain (remainder filled in from reference TRBV5-6 and TRBJ2-1): DAGVTQSPTHLIKTRGQQVTLRCSPKSGHDTVSWYQQALGQGPQFIFQYYEEEERQRGNFPDRFSGHQFPNYSSELNVNALLLGDSALYLCASRGTGEWSNEQFFGPGTRLTVL.

The chain joins TRBV3-1 to TRBJ2-6; TRBD1 matches 8 bases. CDR1 is LGHDT and CDR2 is YNNKEL in the germline V gene (reference sequence). The CDR3 runs 19 residues. With 6 bases clipped from V and 4 bases from J, the junction kept 17 bases outside the gene matches. CDR3 loop: CASRYHLGQGDGGANVLTF. CDR3 sequence (DNA): TGTGCCAGCAGGTACCATCTCGGACAGGGTGACGGAGGGGCCAACGTCCTGACTTTC.

This clonotype occurred a few times. In DNA, the CDR3 is TGTGCCAGCAGTCAAACCATTGGAGATCAAGGGGGAGGCTACACCTTC. As protein: CASSQTIGDQGGGYTF. The chain uses TRBV6-6 and TRBJ1-2; possible D gene TRBD1, 6 bases. The germline V gene has CDR1 MNHNY and CDR2 SVGAGI (reference sequence). The CDR3 is made up of 16 amino acids. V shed 5 bases and J shed 8 bases, with 24 bases lying between them.

This clonotype was counted at least ten times. J is TRBJ2-3 and V is TRBV12-3 or TRBV12-4; D is ambiguous. V was pared by 6 bases and J by 5 bases, with 6 bases between. CDR3 length: 11 amino acids. This CDR3 reads CASSLRDTQYF. DNA of the CDR3: TGTGCCAGCAGCTTGAGAGATACGCAGTATTTT.